This entry is about one T cell receptor (beta chain). Assay: immunoSEQ multiplex PCR; the TCRdb copy retains only in-frame clones and omits some. The repertoire holds some 200,000 clones, with roughly four fifths as singletons. Seattle participants joined during active infection and were tracked over time. Germline-derived CDR1 and CDR2 are SGHTA and FQGNSA. Deletions cut 4 bases from V and 1 base from J, with 11 bases between. This CDR3 region has 15 residues. The data belong to a study of blood T cell repertoires in COVID-19. Across the whole study: The analysed material was cDNA or gDNA that came from T cells, B-cell-depleted T cells, or PBMCs.

Material: peripheral blood. The clonotype was recovered from a woman in her thirties or forties with COVID-19, enrolled during active disease. V is TRBV7-2 and J is TRBJ1-5; a weak D match, TRBD1 (6 bases). CDR3 in DNA: TGTGCCAGCAGCTCAACCGGGACAAGCAATCAGCCCCAGCATTTT. Residues: CASSSTGTSNQPQHF. Using reference TRBV7-2 and TRBJ1-5 for the parts outside the CDR3, the full variable domain is GAGVSQSPSNKVTEKGKDVELRCDPISGHTALYWYRQSLGQGLEFLIYFQGNSAPDKSGLPSDRFSAERTGGSVSTLTIQRTQQEDSAVYLCASSSTGTSNQPQHFGDGTRLSIL.